This TCR beta chain was captured by sequencing in a study of blood T cell repertoires in COVID-19. Study overall: Sources were T cells, B-cell-depleted T cells, or PBMCs; the material itself was cDNA or gDNA.

The CDR3 consists of 14 residues. Germline loops: CDR1 SGHAT, CDR2 FQDESV (reference sequence). Germline trimming cut 3 bases from V and 8 bases from J; bases unmatched to any gene: 7. The data were produced by immunoSEQ multiplex PCR, yet TCRdb's version contains in-frame clones alone and is incomplete. This table holds fewer than 150,000 clones, about nine tenths found once. The chain uses TRBV11-1 and TRBJ1-2; 9 bases fit TRBD1. The TCR was taken from a woman in her sixties or seventies with acute or convalescent COVID-19. Input material: peripheral blood. The CDR3 here is CASSFRDRESGYTF. DNA for the CDR3: TGTGCCAGCAGCTTCCGGGACAGGGAAAGCGGCTACACCTTC.